These 18 T cell receptor beta chains share one sample of origin, sequenced in a study of CD8+CD57+ T cells in acquired aplastic anemia. CDR3 and TCR beta VDJ profiling relied on genomic DNA as the template. TCRdb re-analysed the reads in MiXCR, keeping a single row per CDR3 protein. The sample records 150,000 to 200,000 distinct CDR3 sequences, around 50% being singletons. Sequenced patients had shown CD8+CD57+ cell expansion by flow cytometry. The source material was sorted CD4+, CD8+, or CD8+CD57+ T cells (not recorded which) from PBMCs. Receptors originate from a human donor with aplastic anemia.

V is TRBV2 and J is TRBJ1-5; 7 nucleotides agree with TRBD1. Germline values: CDR1 SNHLY, CDR2 FYNNEI. The ends lost 7 bases at V and 6 bases at J; junction bases unmatched: 9. There are 14 residues in the CDR3. CDR3 residues: CASTRDRVGQPQHF. CDR3 DNA sequence: TGTGCCAGCACAAGGGACAGAGTGGGTCAGCCCCAGCATTTT.

This clonotype was counted ten times or more. The chain carries TRBV4-1 and TRBJ2-3; 9 positions agree with TRBD2. Trimming removed 0 bases from V and 1 base from J; junction bases left unmatched: 11. This CDR3 spans 19 amino acids. The germline V gene has CDR1 MGHRA and CDR2 YSYEKL. The CDR3 spells CASSQDGGGALSRTDTQYF. The DNA for the CDR3 is TGCGCCAGCAGCCAAGATGGCGGGGGGGCCTTGTCCCGCACAGATACGCAGTATTTT.

At least ten counts were recorded for this clonotype. This sequence joins TRBV29-1 and TRBJ2-3; 9 nucleotides align to TRBD1. This CDR3 is built from 13 residues. Trimming removed 7 bases from V and 5 bases from J; junction bases left unmatched: 7. In germline, CDR1 is SQVTM, CDR2 ANQGSEA. CDR3 in amino acids: CSGTGVIGDTQYF. The CDR3, as DNA: TGCAGCGGGACAGGGGTAATTGGAGATACGCAGTATTTT.

The chain uses TRBV6-1 and TRBJ2-3; 8 positions agree with TRBD1. The CDR3 sequence is 17 residues long. J was trimmed by 2 bases and V by 5 bases; bases with no gene match: 12. Germline CDR1 MNHNS, CDR2 SASEGT. CDR3 region: CASSQVLRGRITDTQYF. The CDR3 DNA sequence: TGTGCCAGCAGTCAAGTGCTCAGGGGGCGAATCACAGATACGCAGTATTTT.

This clonotype came up once. The CDR3 coding sequence is TGCGCCAGCAGCCAAGATCGAGGTTCCTACAATGAGCAGTTCTTC. This translates into CASSQDRGSYNEQFF. This rearrangement joins TRBV4-1 to TRBJ2-1; D remains ambiguous. CDR3 size: 15 residues. V lost 0 bases and J lost 1, with 7 bases in between. Germline CDR1 reads MGHRA; CDR2 reads YSYEKL.

This clonotype appeared a few times. The V gene is TRBV28, the J gene TRBJ1-1, with 9 bases fitting TRBD1. The ends lost 3 bases at V and 5 bases at J; junction bases unmatched: 7. The germline V gene encodes CDR1 MDHEN and CDR2 SYDVKM. The CDR3 has 15 amino acids. The CDR3 is CASSLMGQGWTEAFF. CDR3 DNA: TGTGCCAGCAGTTTGATGGGACAGGGATGGACTGAAGCTTTCTTT. Drawing the rest from reference TRBV28 and TRBJ1-1, the complete variable domain is DVKVTQSSRYLVKRTGEKVFLECVQDMDHENMFWYRQDPGLGLRLIYFSYDVKMKEKGDIPEGYSVSREKKERFSLILESASTNQTSMYLCASSLMGQGWTEAFFGQGTRLTVV.

This clonotype was recorded a few times. The chain joins TRBV7-3 to TRBJ1-4; the D gene is possibly TRBD1 (6 bases). Trimming removed 6 bases at V and 4 bases at J, with 9 bases between. The CDR3 covers 13 residues. Germline V lookup: CDR1 SGHTA, CDR2 FQGTGA. CDR3 coding DNA: TGTGCCAGCAGGAGCAGGGGTAATGAAAAACTGTTTTTT. Translating gives CASRSRGNEKLFF.

This chain uses TRBV29-1 with TRBJ2-3; TRBD2 might be the D (5 bases). From germline, CDR1 is SQVTM and CDR2 ANQGSEA. This CDR3 spans 14 amino acids. V lost 4 bases, J lost 2 bases, and 13 bases lay in between. CDR3 nucleotide sequence: TGCAGCGTTGGATTCGGGGTTTTCACAGATACGCAGTATTTT. Translation: CSVGFGVFTDTQYF.

This chain uses TRBV19 with TRBJ1-5; 8 bases line up with TRBD1. The CDR3 is 15 amino acids. Looked up from germline, CDR1 is LNHDA and CDR2 is SQIVND (reference sequence). The V gene end was trimmed by 5 bases and the J gene end by 3 bases; junction bases not matched to a gene: 6. The CDR3 DNA is TGTGCCAGTAGTGCGCAGACAGGGGACAATCAGCCCCAGCATTTT. It codes for CASSAQTGDNQPQHF.

The chain is built from TRBV7-2 and TRBJ2-2; D possibly corresponds to TRBD2 (5 bases). The V gene's germline CDR1 is SGHTA and CDR2 FQGNSA. The CDR3 covers 15 residues. Trimming cost V 1 base and J 7 bases, with 13 bases left between them. The CDR3 nucleotides read TGTGCCAGCAGCTTAGTCTCTAGCAGTAACGGGGAGCTGTTTTTT. Translation: CASSLVSSSNGELFF.

The chain combines TRBV10-3 with TRBJ1-2; TRBD1 aligns across 7 bases. CDR3 size: 16 residues. From germline, CDR1 is ENHRY and CDR2 SYGVKD. The trim removed 0 bases at V and 0 bases at J, leaving 4 bases unmatched. The CDR3 region is CAISESAGGTNYGYTF. In DNA form, the CDR3 reads TGTGCCATCAGTGAGTCGGCAGGGGGAACTAACTATGGCTACACCTTC.

The chain couples TRBV29-1 to TRBJ2-7; 9 bases fit TRBD1. This CDR3 region has 11 residues. The J segment lost 4 bases and the V segment lost 6 bases, leaving 1 base of the junction unmatched. CDR1 is SQVTM and CDR2 is ANQGSEA in the germline V gene. The CDR3 here is CSVTGGYEQYF. CDR3 coding DNA: TGCAGCGTGACAGGGGGTTACGAGCAGTACTTC.

The chain is built from TRBV14 and TRBJ2-5; 12 bases line up with TRBD2. Germline V CDR1 and CDR2: SGHDN, FVKESK. With V trimmed by 1 base and J by 2 bases, 2 bases remained unmatched. The CDR3 spans 16 residues. CDR3 nucleotide sequence: TGTGCCAGCAGCCAAGCCGGACTAGCGGGGCAAGAGACCCAGTACTTC. It encodes CASSQAGLAGQETQYF.

The J gene is TRBJ2-7, the V gene TRBV7-9; 7 bases fit TRBD1. V trimming: 2 bases; J trimming: 3 bases; junction bases outside the gene matches: 4. CDR1 is SEHNR and CDR2 is FQNEAQ in the germline V gene (reference sequence). This CDR3 is 14 amino acids long. The CDR3 loop reads CASSLWTGDYEQYF. As DNA, the CDR3 is TGTGCCAGCAGCTTATGGACAGGCGACTACGAGCAGTACTTC.

The chain employs TRBV10-3 and TRBJ1-2; the D gene is possibly TRBD1 (5 bases). This CDR3 has 14 amino acids. CDR1 and CDR2 (germline): ENHRY, SYGVKD. Trimming removed 2 bases from V and 2 bases from J, with 9 bases in between. The CDR3 is CAISEGAQNYGYTF. The CDR3 DNA sequence: TGTGCCATCAGTGAGGGGGCTCAGAACTATGGCTACACCTTC.

The genes are TRBV15 and TRBJ1-1; the match to TRBD1 covers 12 bases. The germline V gene encodes CDR1 LNHNV and CDR2 YYDKDF (reference sequence). V lost 3 bases and J lost 3; bases outside the gene matches: 11. The CDR3 contains 18 residues. This CDR3 is CATSRPFGTGGADTEAFF. In nucleotides, the CDR3 is TGTGCCACCAGCAGGCCATTTGGGACAGGGGGCGCGGACACTGAAGCTTTCTTT.

The sample holds many counts of this clonotype. V usage is TRBV20-1 and J usage is TRBJ1-4; TRBD1 aligns across 9 bases. This CDR3 region has 15 residues. Germline assignment: CDR1 DFQATT and CDR2 SNEGSKA (reference sequence). V gave up 2 bases and J gave up 5 bases; unmatched junction bases: 6. The CDR3 nucleotides read TGCAGTGCTAGAATAACAGGGGGCTTCAATGAAAAACTGTTTTTT. As protein: CSARITGGFNEKLFF.

The chain carries TRBV5-1 and TRBJ2-5; 9 bases agree with TRBD2. CDR1 and CDR2 from the germline V gene are SGHRS and YFSETQ. Trimming at V came to 2 bases and at J to 2 bases, leaving 7 bases not matched to a gene. The CDR3 spans 16 residues. The CDR3: CASSLLAGVRQETQYF. In nucleotides, the CDR3 is TGCGCCAGCAGCTTATTAGCGGGGGTGCGACAAGAGACCCAGTACTTC.